A single sample is the source of the 26 T cell receptor beta chains below, sequenced in a study of CD8+CD57+ T cells in acquired aplastic anemia. Genomic DNA provided the template from which TCR beta VDJ and CDR3 profiles were obtained. TCRdb called the reads again in MiXCR, with one record for every CDR3 protein. The profile shows about 180,000 distinct CDR3 sequences, approximately 48% of them singletons. Whoever was chosen for sequencing had shown CD8+CD57+ cell expansion by flow cytometry. The sample was sorted CD4+, CD8+, or CD8+CD57+ T cells (not recorded which) from PBMCs. All receptors derive from a human donor with aplastic anemia.

The rearrangement uses TRBV29-1 and TRBJ2-7; no definite D call. Germline CDR1 and CDR2: SQVTM and ANQGSEA. V lost 5 bases, J lost 1 base, and 15 bases lay in between. The CDR3 contains 14 residues. CDR3 bases: TGCAGCGTTCAGGAAAGCTACCCGTCCTACGAGCAGTACTTC. It translates to CSVQESYPSYEQYF.

This clonotype has a count of ten or more. This chain connects TRBV5-1 to TRBJ1-2; the D gene is possibly TRBD1 (5 bases). This CDR3 is built from 13 residues. Trimming cost V 6 bases and J 7 bases, with 16 bases left between them. Germline assignment: CDR1 SGHRS and CDR2 YFSETQ. CDR3 coding DNA: TGCGCCAGCACCCGCGGAGGGGAGTTTGGCTACACCTTC. Encoded protein: CASTRGGEFGYTF.

This clonotype was recorded many times. The V call is TRBV5-1, the J call TRBJ1-4, with D tentatively TRBD1 (5 bases). Per the germline V gene, CDR1 is SGHRS and CDR2 is YFSETQ. This CDR3 is 15 amino acids long. V lost 0 bases to trimming and J lost 7 bases, with 13 bases between them. CDR3 sequence reads: CASSLEGPGSEKLFF. Here the CDR3 DNA reads TGCGCCAGCAGCTTGGAGGGACCCGGGTCTGAAAAACTGTTTTTT.

The V gene is TRBV5-4, the J gene TRBJ2-3; 10 bases map to TRBD2. This CDR3 is built from 17 residues. From germline, CDR1 is SGHNT and CDR2 YYREEE (reference sequence). Trimming removed 5 bases from V and 1 base from J; junction bases left unmatched: 10. In DNA form, the CDR3 reads TGTGCCAGCAGATTTGAGCGGGGGGGCCCCCGCACAGATACGCAGTATTTT. Its translation is CASRFERGGPRTDTQYF.

This clonotype was counted only a few times. The chain combines TRBV27 with TRBJ1-2; TRBD1 aligns across 7 bases. The V segment lost 10 bases and the J segment 7 bases; nucleotides outside the gene matches: 6. This CDR3 region has 11 residues. Germline V gene lookup returns CDR1 MNHEY and CDR2 SMNVEV (reference sequence). CDR3 loop: CANRQGVGYTF. The DNA of the CDR3 is TGTGCCAACCGACAGGGCGTTGGCTACACCTTC.

This clonotype appeared once. The chain is built from TRBV7-2 and TRBJ1-5, with D uncertain. V was cut by 6 bases and J by 10 bases, with 19 bases left in between. CDR3 length: 14 residues. Germline CDR1 SGHTA, CDR2 FQGNSA. The CDR3 DNA reads TGTGCCAGCAGTTTGATCCCAGAAGCGGGACCCCAGCATTTT. This codes for CASSLIPEAGPQHF.

The gene calls are TRBV19 and TRBJ1-1; D might be TRBD1 (5 bases). The CDR3 contains 15 residues. The germline V and J ends were trimmed by 8 bases and 1 base, with 17 bases remaining between them. The V gene's germline CDR1 is LNHDA and CDR2 SQIVND (reference sequence). The CDR3 DNA reads TGTGCCAGTTGCCCTCGACAGCTTGAGAACACTGAAGCTTTCTTT. Translation gives CASCPRQLENTEAFF.

The V and J genes are TRBV20-1 and TRBJ1-2; TRBD1 is a possible D gene (5 bases). With 2 bases removed from V and 7 bases from J, the gap between germline ends came to 17 bases. This CDR3 region has 14 residues. Germline CDR1 DFQATT, CDR2 SNEGSKA (reference sequence). CDR3 nucleotides: TGCAGTGCTAGAACAACAGGAGTGGGAGGTGGCTACACCTTC. Translating it yields CSARTTGVGGGYTF.

On this clonotype: Given a much more abundant clone one base away, this may be a read error. The chain is built from TRBV5-1 and TRBJ2-3; no firm D call. The CDR3 contains 15 residues. Germline V CDR1 and CDR2: SGHRS, YFSETQ. Trimming removed 4 bases from V and 0 bases from J, with 12 bases in between. The CDR3 nucleotides are TGCGCCAGCAGCACAGAGCTTCCTAGCACAGATACGCAGTATTTT. Translated: CASSTELPSTDTQYF.

V usage is TRBV29-1 and J usage is TRBJ2-1, with TRBD2 matching 10 bases. Germline CDR1 is SQVTM and CDR2 is ANQGSEA. Germline trimming cut 3 bases from V and 7 bases from J; bases unmatched to any gene: 3. The length of the CDR3 is 13 residues. Here the CDR3 DNA reads TGCAGCGTTGACAGCGGGGGGGTTAATGAGCAGTTCTTC. Its translation is CSVDSGGVNEQFF.

This clonotype was seen at least ten times. The rearrangement uses TRBV2 and TRBJ1-2, with D unclear. Germline V gives CDR1 SNHLY, CDR2 FYNNEI. The CDR3 totals 14 residues. V was clipped by 1 base and J by 7 bases, with 13 bases between them. The chain's CDR3 is CASSEVDGFGGYTF. The CDR3 DNA is TGTGCCAGCAGTGAAGTCGACGGCTTTGGTGGCTACACCTTC.

The table lists this clonotype with many counts. The V and J genes are TRBV5-4 and TRBJ2-5, with no clear D. The CDR3 runs 14 residues. Germline lookup yields CDR1 SGHNT and CDR2 YYREEE (reference sequence). V lost 0 bases, J lost 4 bases, and 10 bases lay in between. The CDR3 DNA reads as TGTGCCAGCAGCTTGGCCGCATCTAGAGAGACCCAGTACTTC. Residues: CASSLAASRETQYF.

The chain is built from TRBV11-2 and TRBJ2-1; 8 nucleotides match TRBD1. Germline lookup yields CDR1 SGHAT and CDR2 FQNNGV. The V and J ends lost 8 bases and 5 bases, in that order; junction bases with no gene match: 11. This CDR3 contains 15 residues. The CDR3 DNA sequence: TGTGCCAGCCGCCTAAGGCAGGGGGCCCACAATGAGCAGTTCTTC. Protein: CASRLRQGAHNEQFF. The full variable domain, rest sourced from reference TRBV11-2 and TRBJ2-1, is EAGVAQSPRYKIIEKRQSVAFWCNPISGHATLYWYQQILGQGPKLLIQFQNNGVVDDSQLPKDRFSAERLKGVDSTLKIQPAKLEDSAVYLCASRLRQGAHNEQFFGPGTRLTVL.

This clonotype was counted at least ten times. The CDR3 region has the DNA TGTGCCAGCAGCGTAGAAGGGACTAGTCGCACAGATACGCAGTATTTT. Its translation: CASSVEGTSRTDTQYF. V usage is TRBV9 and J usage is TRBJ2-3, with 8 bases lining up with TRBD2. The CDR3 totals 16 residues. The V and J ends lost 0 bases and 1 base, in that order; junction bases with no gene match: 4. The V gene's germline CDR1 is SGDLS and CDR2 YYNGEE.

The rearrangement links TRBV6-1 to TRBJ1-6; D is undetermined. CDR1 is MNHNS, CDR2 SASEGT, per germline. The CDR3 is made up of 14 amino acids. The CDR3 sequence: CVVAKGAGNSPLHF. The CDR3 bases are TGTGTCGTAGCTAAGGGAGCGGGTAATTCACCCCTCCACTTT.

The chain carries TRBV11-2 and TRBJ2-7; 7 positions agree with TRBD1. Germline lookup yields CDR1 SGHAT and CDR2 FQNNGV. The junction had 13 bases not matched to a gene; V was cut back by 5 bases and J by 0 bases. The CDR3 sequence is 17 residues long. The CDR3 coding sequence is TGTGCCAGCAGCGCATCTACGGGGACAGCGTACTCCTACGAGCAGTACTTC. It is translated as CASSASTGTAYSYEQYF.

The chain uses TRBV6-1 and TRBJ1-5; D perhaps matches TRBD1 (6 bases). V was pared by 6 bases and J by 7 bases, with 16 bases between. CDR1 and CDR2 (germline): MNHNS, SASEGT. The CDR3 runs to 14 residues. The CDR3 nucleotides are TGTGCCAGCAGCCCCCCAGTGGGACAACAGCCCCAGCATTTT. Translating gives CASSPPVGQQPQHF.

Worth noting for this clonotype: The junction departs from germline at one end; a sequencing error may be responsible. This chain uses TRBV7-6 with TRBJ1-3; D might be TRBD1 (5 bases). The CDR3 consists of 16 residues. Germline values: CDR1 SGHVS, CDR2 FNYEAQ. CDR3 in amino acids: CASGLSQASSGNTIYF. The CDR3 DNA follows: TGTGCCAGCGGCTTATCACAGGCCTCCTCTGGAAACACCATATATTTT.

The gene calls are TRBV2 and TRBJ2-7; no clear D. The germline CDR1 and CDR2 sequences are SNHLY and FYNNEI. V was trimmed by 4 bases and J by 6 bases, leaving 13 bases between them. This CDR3 region has 13 residues. CDR3 region: CASSGDRTLEQYF. The CDR3 region has the DNA TGTGCCAGCAGTGGGGATAGGACCCTCGAGCAGTACTTC.

The J gene is TRBJ1-1, the V gene TRBV7-6, with TRBD1 matching 7 bases. Germline assignment: CDR1 SGHVS and CDR2 FNYEAQ. The trim removed 4 bases at V and 2 bases at J, leaving 4 bases unmatched. CDR3 length: 14 residues. In DNA form, the CDR3 reads TGTGCCAGCAGCTGGGGACAGATAAACACTGAAGCTTTCTTT. Translating it yields CASSWGQINTEAFF. Using reference TRBV7-6 and TRBJ1-1 for the parts outside the CDR3, the full variable domain is GAGVSQSPRYKVTKRGQDVALRCDPISGHVSLYWYRQALGQGPEFLTYFNYEAQQDKSGLPNDRFSAERPEGSISTLTIQRTEQRDSAMYRCASSWGQINTEAFFGQGTRLTVV.

The gene calls are TRBV7-9 and TRBJ2-7; possibly TRBD1 or TRBD2 for D (6 bases each). V was pared by 3 bases and J by 3 bases, with 15 bases between. The CDR3 spans 15 residues. CDR1 and CDR2 from the germline V gene are SEHNR and FQNEAQ (reference sequence). The CDR3 DNA sequence: TGTGCCAGCAGCTTTAGGGACTGGGGGCTCTACGAGCAGTACTTC. The encoded protein is CASSFRDWGLYEQYF. Together with reference TRBV7-9 and TRBJ2-7, the CDR3 gives the full variable domain: DTGVSQNPRHKITKRGQNVTFRCDPISEHNRLYWYRQTLGQGPEFLTYFQNEAQLEKSRLLSDRFSAERPKGSFSTLEIQRTEQGDSAMYLCASSFRDWGLYEQYFGPGTRLTVT.

This clonotype was counted many times. J is TRBJ2-7 and V is TRBV9; D may be TRBD1 or TRBD2 (5 bases each). The CDR3 sequence is 15 residues long. Trimming shortened V by 0 bases and J by 1 base, and 11 bases separated the two germline ends. Germline CDR1 and CDR2: SGDLS and YYNGEE. CDR3 nucleotides: TGTGCCAGCAGCGTAGGGGGGACGGTTTCCTACGAGCAGTACTTC. Its translation is CASSVGGTVSYEQYF.

This clonotype was counted at least ten times. The J gene is TRBJ2-7, the V gene TRBV5-1; 9 nucleotides match TRBD1. Germline CDR1 reads SGHRS; CDR2 reads YFSETQ. V trimming: 0 bases; J trimming: 2 bases; junction bases outside the gene matches: 6. CDR3 length: 16 amino acids. For the CDR3, the DNA is TGCGCCAGCAGCTTGGGGGGGACAGGGCGGGCCTACGAGCAGTACTTC. Translation gives CASSLGGTGRAYEQYF.

This clonotype was recorded at least ten times. V gene TRBV7-8 combines with J gene TRBJ1-3; no clear D gene. This CDR3 comprises 16 residues. Germline V gene data show CDR1 as SGHVS and CDR2 as FQNEAQ. V lost 6 bases and J 1 base, leaving 16 bases between the germline ends. CDR3 sequence: CASRPHGRDSGNTIYF. As DNA, the CDR3 is TGTGCCAGCAGACCCCATGGAAGGGATTCTGGAAACACCATATATTTT.

In its sample, this clonotype was seen a few times. The chain combines TRBV10-3 with TRBJ1-4; D gene unclear. The germline V and J ends were trimmed by 0 bases and 2 bases, with 4 bases remaining between them. The CDR3 is 14 residues long. Germline loops: CDR1 ENHRY, CDR2 SYGVKD. In nucleotides, the CDR3 is TGTGCCATCAGTGAGTCGGGGACTAATGAAAAACTGTTTTTT. Its translation: CAISESGTNEKLFF.

J is TRBJ2-5 and V is TRBV7-3; D is tentatively TRBD1 or TRBD2 (6 bases each). This CDR3 has 13 amino acids. In germline, CDR1 is SGHTA, CDR2 FQGTGA. V dropped 5 bases and J dropped 5 bases, with 12 bases sitting between them. CDR3 nucleotides: TGTGCCAGCAGCCCGGGGGCGCACGAGACCCAGTACTTC. It is translated as CASSPGAHETQYF.